This T cell receptor beta chain was sequenced for a study of blood T cell repertoires in COVID-19. CDR3 length equals 15 residues. Germline V gene data show CDR1 as MNHEY and CDR2 as SVGEGT. Trimming removed 3 bases from V and 0 bases from J; junction bases left unmatched: 2. Produced via immunoSEQ multiplex PCR; TCRdb's table is partial and in-frame only. This table holds about 250,000 clones, around 86% found once. Material: peripheral blood. V usage is TRBV6-2 or TRBV6-3 and J usage is TRBJ2-7, with 10 bases identical to TRBD2. The clonotype comes from a woman in her sixties or seventies who had recovered from COVID-19. CDR3 DNA sequence: TGTGCCAGCAGTTATCTAGCGGGGGTCTCCTACGAGCAGTACTTC. Protein sequence: CASSYLAGVSYEQYF.